These 17 T cell receptor beta chains were sequenced from one sample in a study of response to subunit inactivated influenza vaccine listed by TCRdb under 2018. Library creation used RT-PCR. Sequencing relied on an Illumina HiSeq 2500. The public reads were reprocessed in TCRdb via fastp at Q25 and MiXCR, keeping in-frame beta chains. Entries are consolidated by CDR3 protein sequence, retaining the most common genes and DNA. The sample table shows around 850,000 distinct CDR3 sequences, and roughly 20% are seen once. About 11% of the sample comes from the top ten. The specimen was PBMCs from blood, collected more than 4 days after vaccination. The receptors derive from a man aged 45 to 65 who received an inactivated influenza vaccine. Donor details come from another sample of the same person, matched by shared clones.

V gene TRBV15 combines with J gene TRBJ2-5; D is possibly TRBD2 (6 bases). This CDR3 spans 17 amino acids. The V end was cut by 5 bases, the J end by 1 base, with 20 bases between. Germline-derived CDR1 and CDR2 are LNHNV and YYDKDF (reference sequence). The CDR3 region is CATSSLVPAGSQETQYF. The CDR3 nucleotides read TGTGCCACCAGCTCCCTCGTGCCGGCGGGGTCCCAAGAGACCCAGTACTTC. The variable domain in full, completed from reference TRBV15 and TRBJ2-5, reads DAMVIQNPRYQVTQFGKPVTLSCSQTLNHNVMYWYQQKSSQAPKLLFHYYDKDFNNEADTPDNFQSRRPNTSFCFLDIRSPGLGDTAMYLCATSSLVPAGSQETQYFGPGTRLLVL.

This clonotype has a handful of counts. V usage is TRBV7-2 and J usage is TRBJ2-1; possibly TRBD2 for D (5 bases). There are 17 residues in the CDR3. Germline CDR1 and CDR2: SGHTA and FQGNSA. Trimming removed 1 base from V and 3 bases from J, with 16 bases in between. CDR3 nucleotide sequence: TGTGCCAGCAGCTTAGTGATAACAACGGGAAGCTACAATGAGCAGTTCTTC. It yields the protein CASSLVITTGSYNEQFF.

This clonotype appeared a few times. This chain connects TRBV20-1 to TRBJ1-1; 7 nucleotides align to TRBD1. CDR1 DFQATT and CDR2 SNEGSKA come from the germline V gene (reference sequence). The CDR3 runs to 14 residues. The ends lost 1 base at V and 6 bases at J; junction bases unmatched: 8. CDR3: CSARGDQGGSEAFF. The CDR3 region has the DNA TGCAGTGCTAGAGGGGATCAGGGGGGATCTGAAGCTTTCTTT.

The chain combines TRBV9 with TRBJ2-7, with D possibly being TRBD2 (6 bases). From germline, CDR1 is SGDLS and CDR2 YYNGEE. Trimming pared 4 bases from V and 3 bases from J, leaving 17 bases between. The CDR3 consists of 15 residues. The CDR3 DNA reads as TGTGCCAGCAGCCCCACGCTGGGGGGACTCTACGAGCAGTACTTC. Amino acids: CASSPTLGGLYEQYF. The full variable domain, in which reference TRBV9 and TRBJ2-7 provide the parts outside the CDR3, is DSGVTQTPKHLITATGQRVTLRCSPRSGDLSVYWYQQSLDQGLQFLIQYYNGEERAKGNILERFSAQQFPDLHSELNLSSLELGDSALYFCASSPTLGGLYEQYFGPGTRLTVT.

Only a few counts were recorded for this clonotype. This rearrangement joins TRBV12-3 or TRBV12-4 to TRBJ2-1; TRBD1 might be the D (6 bases). The V gene lost 6 bases and the J gene lost 8 bases, with 14 bases spanning the gap. The CDR3 totals 13 residues. The CDR3 nucleotides read TGTGCCAGCAGACAGGGATTTAGGGATGAGCAGTTCTTC. Amino acids: CASRQGFRDEQFF.

V usage is TRBV5-1 and J usage is TRBJ2-3; 7 positions agree with TRBD1. V dropped 3 bases and J dropped 6; count of bases not matched to a gene: 10. This CDR3 is 15 amino acids long. Germline V gene lookup returns CDR1 SGHRS and CDR2 YFSETQ. The CDR3 reads CASSSWAGGTDTQYF. The CDR3 coding sequence is TGCGCCAGCAGCTCATGGGCAGGGGGTACGGATACGCAGTATTTT.

This sequence joins TRBV7-9 and TRBJ2-5; D is unresolved. The germline V and J ends were trimmed by 4 bases and 2 bases, with 17 bases remaining between them. CDR1 SEHNR and CDR2 FQNEAQ come from the germline V gene (reference sequence). The CDR3 loop spans 16 amino acids. The CDR3 DNA sequence: TGTGCCAGCAGCTCCGCTTCGACACCGAGACAAGAGACCCAGTACTTC. This codes for CASSSASTPRQETQYF.

This clonotype was seen ten or more times. This sequence joins TRBV5-6 and TRBJ2-7, with 9 bases lining up with TRBD1. The CDR3 covers 14 residues. Germline V gene lookup returns CDR1 SGHDT and CDR2 YYEEEE. The J segment lost 6 bases and the V segment lost 0 bases, leaving 4 bases of the junction unmatched. The CDR3 loop is CASSLVDRGSEQYF. As DNA, the CDR3 is TGTGCCAGCAGCTTGGTGGACAGGGGTTCCGAGCAGTACTTC.

This chain joins TRBV20-1 and TRBJ1-1; D gene unclear. CDR3 length equals 14 residues. Trimming left V 3 bases short and J 1 base short, with 12 bases between. CDR1 and CDR2 from the germline V gene are DFQATT and SNEGSKA (reference sequence). In nucleotides, the CDR3 is TGCAGTGCTAGGCGATCCCTCAAGAACACTGAAGCTTTCTTT. It encodes CSARRSLKNTEAFF.

The genes are TRBV6-4 and TRBJ2-7; weak D call: TRBD1 (6 bases). The CDR3 extends over 14 amino acids. From germline, CDR1 is MRHNA and CDR2 SNTAGT. Trimming took 5 bases from V and 3 from J, leaving 14 bases between them. CDR3 region: CASSLDRPVYEQYF. The CDR3 DNA reads TGTGCCAGCAGTCTGGACAGACCCGTCTACGAGCAGTACTTC.

The chain carries TRBV9 and TRBJ2-1; no reliable D call. This CDR3 is built from 15 residues. V gave up 5 bases and J gave up 3 bases, with 15 bases separating them. CDR1 and CDR2 from the germline V gene are SGDLS and YYNGEE. The CDR3 region has the DNA TGTGCCAGCAGTTTCGGGCTAGGCCTCTACAATGAGCAGTTCTTC. Its translation: CASSFGLGLYNEQFF.

The chain carries TRBV27 and TRBJ2-7, with D perhaps matching TRBD1 (5 bases). Trimming pared 0 bases from V and 0 bases from J, leaving 12 bases between. Looked up from germline, CDR1 is MNHEY and CDR2 is SMNVEV (reference sequence). The CDR3 length is 16 residues. This chain's CDR3 is CASSLSIGASSYEQYF. CDR3 nucleotides: TGTGCCAGCAGTTTATCGATTGGGGCCAGCTCCTACGAGCAGTACTTC.

There are many counts of this clonotype. The chain couples TRBV7-8 to TRBJ2-7; D is possibly TRBD2 (5 bases). V was clipped by 5 bases and J by 2 bases, with 10 bases between them. CDR1 SGHVS and CDR2 FQNEAQ come from the germline V gene. This CDR3 is 13 amino acids long. CDR3 DNA: TGTGCCAGCAGCCGCCGGGATACCTACGAGCAGTACTTC. Amino acids: CASSRRDTYEQYF.

This clonotype was counted only a few times. The rearrangement uses TRBV7-2 and TRBJ2-3; D call uncertain. This CDR3 is 14 amino acids long. Germline V lookup: CDR1 SGHTA, CDR2 FQGNSA. V was clipped by 1 base and J by 7 bases, with 12 bases between them. The CDR3 region is CASSLGIGANTQYF. In nucleotides, the CDR3 is TGTGCCAGCAGCTTAGGTATTGGCGCGAATACGCAGTATTTT. The variable domain in full, with the rest retrieved from reference TRBV7-2 and TRBJ2-3, is GAGVSQSPSNKVTEKGKDVELRCDPISGHTALYWYRQSLGQGLEFLIYFQGNSAPDKSGLPSDRFSAERTGGSVSTLTIQRTQQEDSAVYLCASSLGIGANTQYFGPGTRLTVL.

The table lists this clonotype with a few counts. This chain joins TRBV6-2 or TRBV6-3 and TRBJ2-1, with 8 positions matching TRBD2. This CDR3 comprises 13 residues. The junction had 7 bases not matched to a gene; V was cut back by 2 bases and J by 13 bases. The germline CDR1 and CDR2 sequences are MNHEY and SVGEGT. This CDR3 is CASSYGASGPQFF. The CDR3 DNA follows: TGTGCCAGCAGTTACGGGGCTAGCGGGCCTCAGTTCTTC.

There are a few counts of this clonotype. The chain carries TRBV11-1 and TRBJ2-3; 8 positions agree with TRBD2. Germline values: CDR1 SGHAT, CDR2 FQDESV (reference sequence). V trimming: 2 bases; J trimming: 2 bases; junction bases outside the gene matches: 3. The CDR3 contains 15 residues. The CDR3: CASSLREGPTDTQYF. DNA for the CDR3: TGTGCCAGCAGCTTACGGGAGGGCCCCACAGATACGCAGTATTTT. Full variable domain (remainder filled in from reference TRBV11-1 and TRBJ2-3): EAEVAQSPRYKITEKSQAVAFWCDPISGHATLYWYRQILGQGPELLVQFQDESVVDDSQLPKDRFSAERLKGVDSTLKIQPAELGDSAMYLCASSLREGPTDTQYFGPGTRLTVL.

As regards this clonotype: It may be a read error: a sequence one base away is much more abundant. J is TRBJ2-3 and V is TRBV20-1; D remains unclear. V was cut by 6 bases and J by 3 bases, with 19 bases left in between. The germline CDR1 and CDR2 sequences are DFQATT and SNEGSKA (reference sequence). The length of the CDR3 is 15 residues. This chain's CDR3 is CSATSAQLRTDTQYF. The CDR3 bases are TGCAGTGCGACCTCTGCGCAGTTGAGAACAGATACGCAGTATTTT.